Listed below are T cell receptor beta chains from one sample, sequenced in a study of cytomegalovirus exposure and HLA in healthy donors. Profiled with immunoSEQ multiplex PCR; TCRdb holds only in-frame clones, not every one. The data show 75,000 to 90,000 clones, with 65% to 80% seen just once and roughly 4.2% held by the top ten. Sequencing was done on a sample of PBMCs. These TCRs come from a man in his 60s in good health and CMV-seronegative. The CDR3 runs from the conserved cysteine through the conserved F or W. The order of the fields is CDR3 protein, J gene, V gene, clone size. Not all rows give a size; the values are once, few, many and, for expanded clones, a class.

CDR3aa: CASSGRVGPDTQYF
j_gene: TRBJ2-3
v_gene: TRBV9
abundance: .

CDR3aa: CASSLETGMKAFF
j_gene: TRBJ1-1
v_gene: TRBV19
abundance: .

CDR3aa: CASSAVGGRGSEAFF
j_gene: TRBJ1-1
v_gene: TRBV6-5
abundance: .

CDR3aa: CASSLENSGGRGVF
j_gene: TRBJ2-1
v_gene: TRBV5-1
abundance: .

CDR3aa: CSSSLVPNEAFF
j_gene: TRBJ1-1
v_gene: TRBV7-9
abundance: .

CDR3aa: CASSQGGLSLMNTEAFF
j_gene: TRBJ1-1
v_gene: TRBV4-2
abundance: .

CDR3aa: CASSLVVRRETQYF
j_gene: TRBJ2-5
v_gene: TRBV7-8
abundance: .

CDR3aa: CASSPPLGGITEAFF
j_gene: TRBJ1-1
v_gene: TRBV18
abundance: .

CDR3aa: CSVDREETQYF
j_gene: TRBJ2-5
v_gene: TRBV7-9
abundance: .

CDR3aa: CASSPRGEEAFF
j_gene: TRBJ1-1
v_gene: TRBV7-2
abundance: .

CDR3aa: CASHTPGSGGYEKLFF
j_gene: TRBJ1-4
v_gene: TRBV19
abundance: .

CDR3aa: CSVEVKGANTEAFF
j_gene: TRBJ1-1
v_gene: TRBV29-1
abundance: .

CDR3aa: CASLDRGRGTGQPQHF
j_gene: TRBJ1-5
v_gene: TRBV2
abundance: .

CDR3aa: CASSLGGYDGNEQFF
j_gene: TRBJ2-1
v_gene: TRBV7-9
abundance: few

CDR3aa: CASSSDRRTYEQYF
j_gene: TRBJ2-7
v_gene: TRBV5-1
abundance: .

CDR3aa: CASSLRAGDNEQFF
j_gene: TRBJ2-1
v_gene: TRBV5-1
abundance: .

CDR3aa: CASSLDRLVRDTQYF
j_gene: TRBJ2-3
v_gene: TRBV11-2
abundance: .

CDR3aa: CASSASPLAGGRQTQYF
j_gene: TRBJ2-5
v_gene: TRBV9
abundance: .

CDR3aa: CASSPTNNEQFF
j_gene: TRBJ2-1
v_gene: TRBV7-3
abundance: .

CDR3aa: CAISQVAQGPHGYGYTF
j_gene: TRBJ1-2
v_gene: TRBV10-3
abundance: .

CDR3aa: CASSELAGGGGETQYF
j_gene: TRBJ2-5
v_gene: TRBV5-1
abundance: .

CDR3aa: CASSPRRSMNTEAFF
j_gene: TRBJ1-1
v_gene: TRBV27
abundance: .

CDR3aa: CASSQVETYEQYF
j_gene: TRBJ2-7
v_gene: TRBV4-1
abundance: few

CDR3aa: CASSPAGQPYEQYF
j_gene: TRBJ2-7
v_gene: TRBV11-3
abundance: .

CDR3aa: CASSLRDSPYEQYF
j_gene: TRBJ2-7
v_gene: TRBV5-6
abundance: .

CDR3aa: CASSLRGGTYNEQFF
j_gene: TRBJ2-1
v_gene: TRBV27
abundance: .

CDR3aa: CASSVDVRLATDTQYF
j_gene: TRBJ2-3
v_gene: TRBV9
abundance: .

CDR3aa: CASSLGGSDQPQHF
j_gene: TRBJ1-5
v_gene: TRBV5-4
abundance: few

CDR3aa: CARTPSGGAYEQYF
j_gene: .
v_gene: TRBV6-1
abundance: once

CDR3aa: CASSELTGGPQETQYF
j_gene: TRBJ2-5
v_gene: TRBV6-1
abundance: few

CDR3aa: CASSHGTGRNTEAFF
j_gene: TRBJ1-1
v_gene: TRBV14
abundance: .

CDR3aa: CASSRRRQDYEQYF
j_gene: TRBJ2-7
v_gene: TRBV6-1
abundance: .

CDR3aa: CASSDLTHSYEQYF
j_gene: TRBJ2-7
v_gene: TRBV6-5
abundance: .

CDR3aa: CATSRVLRGDLYTF
j_gene: TRBJ1-2
v_gene: TRBV15
abundance: .

CDR3aa: CASSPGQGSLNIQYF
j_gene: TRBJ2-4
v_gene: TRBV18
abundance: .

CDR3aa: CASSEIAPSYEQYF
j_gene: TRBJ2-7
v_gene: TRBV5-6
abundance: .

CDR3aa: CASSLWRLSDTEAFF
j_gene: TRBJ1-1
v_gene: TRBV7-9
abundance: .

CDR3aa: CASSPRGSGGDTDTQYF
j_gene: TRBJ2-3
v_gene: TRBV9
abundance: .

CDR3aa: CSALGDTNYGYTF
j_gene: TRBJ1-2
v_gene: TRBV29-1
abundance: .

CDR3aa: CASTPWGDTEAFF
j_gene: TRBJ1-1
v_gene: TRBV7-9
abundance: .

CDR3aa: CASSDRSTDTQYF
j_gene: TRBJ2-3
v_gene: TRBV6-5
abundance: few

CDR3aa: CASSSRKTGSSAEQYF
j_gene: TRBJ2-7
v_gene: TRBV11-2
abundance: .

CDR3aa: CASSLIYEQYF
j_gene: TRBJ2-7
v_gene: TRBV7-2
abundance: .

CDR3aa: CASSSPGTNSYGYTF
j_gene: TRBJ1-2
v_gene: TRBV7-3
abundance: .

CDR3aa: CASSPDRGGHVNTEAFF
j_gene: TRBJ1-1
v_gene: TRBV11-2
abundance: .

CDR3aa: CASSLKTGAEAFF
j_gene: TRBJ1-1
v_gene: TRBV5-1
abundance: few